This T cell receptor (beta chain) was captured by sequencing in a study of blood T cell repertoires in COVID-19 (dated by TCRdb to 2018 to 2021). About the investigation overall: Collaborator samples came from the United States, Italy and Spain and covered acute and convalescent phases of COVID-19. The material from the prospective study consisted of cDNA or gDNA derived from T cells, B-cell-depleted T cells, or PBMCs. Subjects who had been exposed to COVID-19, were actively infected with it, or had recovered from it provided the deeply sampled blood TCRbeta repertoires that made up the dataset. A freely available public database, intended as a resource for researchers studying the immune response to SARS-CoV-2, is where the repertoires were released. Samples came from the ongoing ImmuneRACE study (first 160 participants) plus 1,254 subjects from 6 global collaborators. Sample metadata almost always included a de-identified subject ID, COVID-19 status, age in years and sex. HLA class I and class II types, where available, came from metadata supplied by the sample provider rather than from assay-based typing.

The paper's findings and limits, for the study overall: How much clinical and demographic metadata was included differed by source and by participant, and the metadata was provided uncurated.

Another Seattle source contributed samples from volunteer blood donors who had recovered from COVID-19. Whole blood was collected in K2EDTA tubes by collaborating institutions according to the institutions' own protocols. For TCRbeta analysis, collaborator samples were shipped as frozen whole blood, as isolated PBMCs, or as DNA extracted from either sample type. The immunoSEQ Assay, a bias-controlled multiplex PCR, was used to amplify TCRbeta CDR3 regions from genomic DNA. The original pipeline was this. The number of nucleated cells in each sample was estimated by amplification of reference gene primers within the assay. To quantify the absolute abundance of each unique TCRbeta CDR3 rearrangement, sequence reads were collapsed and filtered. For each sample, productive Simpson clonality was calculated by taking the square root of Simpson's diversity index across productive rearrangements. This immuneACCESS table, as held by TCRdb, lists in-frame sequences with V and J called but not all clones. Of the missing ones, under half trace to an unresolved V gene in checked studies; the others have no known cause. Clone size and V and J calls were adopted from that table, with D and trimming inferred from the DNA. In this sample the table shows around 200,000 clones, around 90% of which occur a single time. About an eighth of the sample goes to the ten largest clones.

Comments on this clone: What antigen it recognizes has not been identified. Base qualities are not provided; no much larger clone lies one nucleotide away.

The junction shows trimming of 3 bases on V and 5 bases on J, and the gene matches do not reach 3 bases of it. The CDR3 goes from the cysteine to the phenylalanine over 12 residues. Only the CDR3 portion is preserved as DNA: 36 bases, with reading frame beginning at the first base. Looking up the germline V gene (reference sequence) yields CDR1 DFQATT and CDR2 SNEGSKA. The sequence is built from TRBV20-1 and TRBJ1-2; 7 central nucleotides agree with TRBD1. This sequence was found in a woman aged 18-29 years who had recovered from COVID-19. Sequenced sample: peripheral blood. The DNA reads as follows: TGCAGTGCTAGTACACAGGGGTATGGCTACACCTTC. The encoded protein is CSASTQGYGYTF.